The entry that follows covers one T cell receptor (beta chain) sequence. The antigen remains undetermined. The J segment lost 8 bases and the V segment lost 4 bases, leaving 3 bases of the junction unmatched. Germline CDR1 MNHGY, CDR2 SVAAGI. CDR3 length: 15 residues. Thyroid ultrasound, orbital computed tomography, clinical symptoms, and serum thyroxine and TRAb underpinned diagnoses. PBMCs were collected from a 10 ml volume of fresh peripheral blood. The sample is drawn from a study of T cells in Graves' hyperthyroidism and ophthalmopathy. Points from the study as a whole: Most thyroid clonotypes with frequency above 0.001 were detected in blood. Progression to ophthalmopathy was predicted a median of approximately 6.4 months early.

Researchers took RNA transcripts and amplified the TCR beta CDR3 regions from them. A set of HTBI primers served as the primers for a first-round RT-PCR of the TCR CDR3. TCRdb reprocessed the multiplex PCR reads with MiXCR, giving one entry per CDR3 protein. Among about 500,000 distinct CDR3 sequences, around 16% were seen once, and the ten largest hold 29%. V is TRBV6-9 and J is TRBJ2-4; 15 bases are shared with TRBD2. The sequence was obtained from a woman aged 25 to 39 with Graves' ophthalmopathy. Sequenced sample: blood. The chain's CDR3 is CASSFGLAGGDIQYF. The CDR3 DNA reads TGTGCCAGCAGTTTCGGACTAGCGGGAGGGGACATTCAGTACTTC.